Presented here are 28 T cell receptor beta chains from one specimen sequenced in a study of blood T cell repertoires in COVID-19. Profiled with immunoSEQ multiplex PCR; TCRdb holds only in-frame clones, not every one. The table records over 85,000 clones, 80% to 90% of them present only once. The sequenced sample consisted of peripheral blood. Receptors originate from a woman aged 60-75 years with acute or convalescent COVID-19.

This clone was counted once. The chain recombines TRBV7-9 with TRBJ1-2; 10 bases fit TRBD1. Per germline, CDR1 SEHNR and CDR2 FQNEAQ (reference sequence). Trimming cost V 2 bases and J 7 bases; bases outside gene matches: 4. CDR3 length equals 14 residues. The CDR3 DNA follows: TGTGCCAGCAGCTTATTTGGGGACAGGGGTGGCTACACCTTC. This translates into CASSLFGDRGGYTF. The full variable domain, in which reference TRBV7-9 and TRBJ1-2 provide the parts outside the CDR3, is DTGVSQNPRHKITKRGQNVTFRCDPISEHNRLYWYRQTLGQGPEFLTYFQNEAQLEKSRLLSDRFSAERPKGSFSTLEIQRTEQGDSAMYLCASSLFGDRGGYTFGSGTRLTVV.

This rearrangement joins TRBV5-1 to TRBJ2-1; the D gene is possibly TRBD1 (6 bases). V lost 0 bases and J 6 bases, leaving 13 bases between the germline ends. The CDR3 is 15 residues long. The germline CDR1 and CDR2 sequences are SGHRS and YFSETQ. CDR3 amino acids: CASSLAKNRVNEQFF. In DNA form, the CDR3 reads TGCGCCAGCAGCTTGGCGAAAAACAGGGTCAATGAGCAGTTCTTC.

This clone has more than one count but fewer than ten. V is TRBV4-2 and J is TRBJ1-2; maybe TRBD1 (6 bases). Germline V gives CDR1 LGHNA, CDR2 YNFKEQ. The CDR3 consists of 15 residues. With 0 bases removed from V and 5 bases from J, the gap between germline ends came to 13 bases. This CDR3 is CASSQDPGTPYGYTF. CDR3 DNA sequence: TGTGCCAGCAGCCAAGATCCCGGGACACCGTATGGCTACACCTTC.

The rearrangement uses TRBV4-2 and TRBJ2-7; TRBD2 agrees at 12 bases. V gave up 0 bases and J gave up 2 bases; unmatched junction bases: 2. Per germline, CDR1 LGHNA and CDR2 YNFKEQ. The CDR3 is 16 amino acids. CDR3 in amino acids: CASSQDRTSGTYEQYF. The CDR3 DNA reads TGTGCCAGCAGCCAAGATCGGACTAGCGGGACCTACGAGCAGTACTTC.

The count of this clone is one. The chain carries TRBV13 and TRBJ1-6, with 7 bases lining up with TRBD1. The CDR3 is 16 amino acids. With V trimmed by 0 bases and J by 10 bases, 9 bases remained unmatched. Germline values: CDR1 PRHDT, CDR2 FYEKMQ (reference sequence). The CDR3 here is CASSLGQGRGGSPLHF. CDR3 in DNA: TGTGCCAGCAGCTTAGGACAGGGCCGAGGGGGCTCACCCCTCCACTTT.

The chain uses TRBV6-5 and TRBJ1-2; 7 nucleotides agree with TRBD1. J lost 1 base, V lost 6 bases, and 5 bases had no gene match. This CDR3 contains 14 residues. Germline lookup yields CDR1 MNHEY and CDR2 SVGAGI. CDR3 protein: CASRSDRFNYGYTF. The CDR3 region has the DNA TGTGCCAGCAGGTCGGACAGGTTTAACTATGGCTACACCTTC.

The chain links TRBV18 to TRBJ1-6; the D gene is possibly TRBD1 (6 bases). Germline CDR1 is KGHSH and CDR2 is LQKENI. This CDR3 comprises 16 residues. The germline V and J ends were trimmed by 4 bases and 7 bases, with 17 bases remaining between them. CDR3 nucleotide sequence: TGTGCCAGCTCACAGGAACAGGGAACGTGGAATTCACCCCTCCACTTT. Its translation: CASSQEQGTWNSPLHF.

The rearrangement links TRBV6-5 to TRBJ1-5; the D gene is possibly TRBD1 (6 bases). V shed 7 bases and J shed 3 bases, with 13 bases lying between them. Germline CDR1 and CDR2: MNHEY and SVGAGI. The CDR3 runs to 14 residues. The CDR3 DNA reads as TGTGCCAGCATATCTACAGGGCCCAATCAGCCCCAGCATTTT. Amino acid sequence: CASISTGPNQPQHF.

The gene calls are TRBV2 and TRBJ1-2; no reliable D call. Germline values: CDR1 SNHLY, CDR2 FYNNEI. V was pared by 6 bases and J by 2 bases, with 10 bases between. The CDR3 totals 13 residues. As DNA, the CDR3 is TGTGCCAGCAGGGACTGGGGAAACTATGGCTACACCTTC. It codes for CASRDWGNYGYTF.

This clone was detected once. The chain joins TRBV7-2 to TRBJ1-2; tentatively, D is TRBD1 (5 bases). CDR3 length equals 15 residues. Germline CDR1 is SGHTA and CDR2 is FQGNSA. Trimming took off 4 bases at V and 6 bases at J, with 18 bases between the two ends. This chain's CDR3 is CASSSSFGAPDGYTF. CDR3 DNA sequence: TGTGCCAGCAGCTCGTCCTTTGGGGCACCAGATGGCTACACCTTC.

In this sample, this clone turned up once. This sequence joins TRBV6-2 or TRBV6-3 and TRBJ2-7; D not resolved. This CDR3 spans 11 amino acids. CDR1 and CDR2 (germline): MNHEY, SVGEGT. V was clipped by 4 bases and J by 7 bases, with 8 bases between them. The CDR3 reads CASSFPVEQYF. CDR3 nucleotide sequence: TGTGCCAGCAGTTTCCCGGTTGAGCAGTACTTC.

This rearrangement joins TRBV12-3 or TRBV12-4 to TRBJ1-5; D is ambiguous. The V gene lost 3 bases and the J gene lost 4 bases, with 7 bases spanning the gap. This CDR3 is 13 amino acids long. The CDR3 sequence is CASSLESNQPQHF. CDR3 coding DNA: TGTGCCAGCAGTTTGGAGTCAAATCAGCCCCAGCATTTT.

This chain uses TRBV4-2 with TRBJ1-5, with no clear D. Germline V gene sequence: CDR1 LGHNA, CDR2 YNFKEQ. CDR3 length: 16 amino acids. V was cut by 0 bases and J by 4 bases, with 13 bases left in between. This CDR3 reads CASSQDPAGSNQPQHF. The CDR3 coding sequence is TGTGCCAGCAGCCAAGATCCGGCGGGGAGTAATCAGCCCCAGCATTTT.

This chain joins TRBV5-4 and TRBJ2-3, with 8 bases fitting TRBD1. With V trimmed by 4 bases and J by 10 bases, 8 bases remained unmatched. CDR1 SGHNT and CDR2 YYREEE come from the germline V gene (reference sequence). The CDR3 loop spans 13 amino acids. The CDR3 DNA is TGTGCCAGCAGCCTTGAGGGACAGGAGGCGCAGTATTTT. It translates to CASSLEGQEAQYF.

The J gene is TRBJ2-7, the V gene TRBV27; D is uncertain. CDR1 and CDR2 from the germline V gene are MNHEY and SMNVEV (reference sequence). CDR3 length: 12 amino acids. Trimming left V 7 bases short and J 2 bases short, with 9 bases between. The CDR3 spells CASMNSPYEQYF. The CDR3 nucleotides are TGTGCCAGCATGAACTCCCCCTACGAGCAGTACTTC.

The CDR3 spells CASSQRVNLRNEQFF. For the CDR3, the DNA is TGTGCCAGCAGCCAACGAGTGAACCTCCGTAATGAGCAGTTCTTC. The chain recombines TRBV4-2 with TRBJ2-1; no firm D call. CDR3 length: 15 amino acids. The germline CDR1 and CDR2 sequences are LGHNA and YNFKEQ. Trimming left V 2 bases short and J 7 bases short, with 15 bases between.

This chain joins TRBV15 and TRBJ2-7, with TRBD1 matching over 8 bases. This CDR3 comprises 16 residues. The V gene end was trimmed by 2 bases and the J gene end by 2 bases; junction bases not matched to a gene: 8. Per the germline V gene, CDR1 is LNHNV and CDR2 is YYDKDF (reference sequence). CDR3 coding DNA: TGTGCCACCAGCAGACCCCAGGGGGCTCTTACCTACGAGCAGTACTTC. Translation gives CATSRPQGALTYEQYF.

V and J are TRBV4-3 and TRBJ2-5, with 11 bases lining up with TRBD2. The germline V gene has CDR1 LGHNA and CDR2 YSLEER. CDR3 length equals 18 residues. Trimming at V came to 6 bases and at J to 7 bases, leaving 19 bases not matched to a gene. This CDR3 is CASSPSIPIAGGSGTQYF. The CDR3 DNA reads as TGCGCCAGCAGTCCCAGCATCCCTATAGCGGGGGGGTCAGGGACCCAGTACTTC.

V usage is TRBV19 and J usage is TRBJ1-4; 10 positions agree with TRBD1. Trimming at V came to 6 bases and at J to 5 bases, leaving 6 bases not matched to a gene. In germline, CDR1 is LNHDA, CDR2 SQIVND (reference sequence). The CDR3 sequence is 15 residues long. This CDR3 reads CASSLPGQGNEKLFF. The DNA for the CDR3 is TGTGCCAGTAGCCTTCCGGGACAGGGGAATGAAAAACTGTTTTTT.

The chain carries TRBV30 and TRBJ1-3; no definite D call. The CDR3 totals 11 residues. Germline V gene lookup returns CDR1 GTSNPN and CDR2 SVGIG (reference sequence). Trimming left V 5 bases short and J 6 bases short, with 8 bases between. As DNA, the CDR3 is TGTGCCTGGGGTCGAGAAAACACCATATATTTT. This gives the protein CAWGRENTIYF.

This clone was counted between two and nine times. The V and J genes are TRBV10-3 and TRBJ1-2, with a tentative D call TRBD1 (6 bases). The V end lost 3 bases, the J end lost 4 bases, and 12 bases lay between the germline ends. Per the germline V gene, CDR1 is ENHRY and CDR2 is SYGVKD. The CDR3 has 14 amino acids. For the CDR3, the DNA is TGTGCCATCAGTGAAGACAGGTTTAGCTATGGCTACACCTTC. Translating gives CAISEDRFSYGYTF.

The J gene is TRBJ1-2, the V gene TRBV12-3 or TRBV12-4; D not certain. The CDR3 totals 12 residues. Between the trimmed V and J ends, which lost 3 bases and 10 bases, there was a span of 12 bases. This CDR3 reads CASSLTESVYTF. DNA of the CDR3: TGTGCCAGCAGTTTGACGGAGAGCGTCTACACCTTC.

J is TRBJ1-5 and V is TRBV13, with 7 bases lining up with TRBD1. The CDR3 extends over 15 amino acids. Germline CDR1 is PRHDT and CDR2 is FYEKMQ (reference sequence). Losses at the gene ends were 6 bases for V and 2 bases for J; bases not matched to a gene: 7. CDR3 sequence (DNA): TGTGCCAGCAGTACAAATGGACAGGGCAATCAGCCCCAGCATTTT. This sequence encodes CASSTNGQGNQPQHF.

The chain employs TRBV2 and TRBJ1-2, with D perhaps matching TRBD1 (6 bases). This CDR3 has 14 amino acids. Looked up from germline, CDR1 is SNHLY and CDR2 is FYNNEI. V was cut by 3 bases and J by 4 bases, with 12 bases left in between. The CDR3 sequence: CASSEGAGPYGYTF. DNA of the CDR3: TGTGCCAGCAGTGAGGGGGCAGGGCCCTATGGCTACACCTTC.

In this sample, this clone turned up a few times. This rearrangement joins TRBV2 to TRBJ2-5, with 8 bases matching TRBD2. The length of the CDR3 is 15 residues. Germline trimming cut 2 bases from V and 4 bases from J; bases unmatched to any gene: 6. CDR1 is SNHLY and CDR2 is FYNNEI in the germline V gene. The CDR3 DNA follows: TGTGCCAGCAGTGAACTTAGCGGGGTGGGAGAGACCCAGTACTTC. Encoded protein: CASSELSGVGETQYF.

The J gene is TRBJ1-1, the V gene TRBV12-3 or TRBV12-4; TRBD1 matches at 9 bases. The CDR3 is made up of 12 amino acids. Trimming took 5 bases from V and 6 from J; bases not matched to a gene: 1. The CDR3 DNA reads as TGTGCCAGCAGTCGACAGGGGGCTGAAGCTTTCTTT. Protein: CASSRQGAEAFF.

This chain uses TRBV27 with TRBJ1-1, with D possibly matching TRBD1 (5 bases). CDR3 length equals 13 residues. Germline V gene sequence: CDR1 MNHEY, CDR2 SMNVEV (reference sequence). Trimming stripped 7 bases from V and 4 bases from J, with 13 bases between. CDR3 in DNA: TGTGCCAGCAAAAAAGGGGTGGGCACTGAAGCTTTCTTT. Translated, it gives CASKKGVGTEAFF.

This chain connects TRBV2 to TRBJ1-2; D remains ambiguous. V lost 4 bases, J lost 4 bases, and 7 bases lay in between. Germline CDR1 and CDR2: SNHLY and FYNNEI. The CDR3 extends over 12 amino acids. CDR3 sequence (DNA): TGTGCCAGCAGTGCTAACAGCTATGGCTACACCTTC. Encoded protein: CASSANSYGYTF.